This note documents a single T cell receptor (beta chain) sequence. Its antigen is still unknown. In germline, CDR1 is MDHEN, CDR2 SYDVKM. V dropped 5 bases and J dropped 5 bases, with 9 bases sitting between them. This CDR3 has 13 amino acids. Naive CD8 cells were CD45RO-negative, positively selected for CCR7, excluding terminally differentiated effector memory CD45RA+ cells. This entry belongs to a study of shared clonotypes between healthy human individuals. Whole-study findings and limits: Relative to their counterparts shared across all four donors, non-shared clonotypes exhibited diminished generation probabilities.

Genomic DNA of each subset was evenly split across several immunoSEQ plates. Sequencing was performed with immunoSEQ multiplex PCR; in TCRdb, only in-frame clones are kept and a portion is missing. The data hold about 1,900,000 clones, with approximately 94% observed a single time. Sequences were obtained from naive CD8+ T cells sorted from blood. This TCR came from a man in his late teens or twenties in good health. The rearrangement uses TRBV28 and TRBJ2-2; D unresolved. The CDR3 region is CASSASWTGELFF. The CDR3 DNA reads as TGTGCCAGCAGTGCCTCCTGGACCGGGGAGCTGTTTTTT.